This TCR beta chain was obtained from a study of T-cell memory formation after mild COVID-19. One entry per CDR3 protein results from TCRdb running MiXCR on the 5' RACE reads. The table has 550,000 to 700,000 distinct CDR3 sequences, 17% seen once. The V gene's germline CDR1 is DFQATT and CDR2 SNEGSKA (reference sequence). CDR3 size: 14 residues. The V end lost 3 bases, the J end lost 1 base, and 11 bases lay between the germline ends. The chain combines TRBV20-1 with TRBJ2-3; D ambiguous. The sample consisted of PBMCs or a T cell subset sorted from them (not recorded which). The sequence was obtained from an adult woman who had mild COVID-19 (a few samples of this study predate the infection). Cell type and time point are not known. Here the CDR3 reads CSARVPPGTDTQYF. CDR3 DNA sequence: TGCAGTGCTAGGGTCCCCCCGGGCACAGATACGCAGTATTTT.